The next 5 T cell receptor beta chains were all read from a single sample in a study of post-analysis software for immune sequencing data. Study-wide results and limits: In patients, TRBV5-6, TRBV5-1 and TRBV20-1 belonged to roughly 5 TRBV segments found more frequently than in controls.

Their recognized antigens are unknown. TCR beta cDNA libraries included unique molecular identifiers. TCRdb redid the calling of the PCR reads with MiXCR, one entry per CDR3 protein. The sample records fewer than 850,000 distinct CDR3 sequences, about 43% being singletons. Material for sequencing was blood. The receptor source for this set is a girl under 18 with multiple sclerosis.

This chain uses TRBV20-1 with TRBJ2-5; D is undetermined. V was clipped by 3 bases and J by 1 base, with 6 bases between them. Germline V gene data show CDR1 as DFQATT and CDR2 as SNEGSKA (reference sequence). This CDR3 spans 12 amino acids. The CDR3, as DNA: TGCAGTGCTAGCCCCGCCCAAGAGACCCAGTACTTC. Its protein product is CSASPAQETQYF.

This chain uses TRBV7-2 with TRBJ1-4, with unresolved D. The CDR3 totals 13 residues. The germline V gene has CDR1 SGHTA and CDR2 FQGNSA. Trimming pared 0 bases from V and 7 bases from J, leaving 6 bases between. The CDR3 bases are TGTGCCAGCAGCTTAGCGGGTGGTGAAAAACTGTTTTTT. Residues: CASSLAGGEKLFF.

There are a few counts of this clonotype. This sequence joins TRBV7-2 and TRBJ2-7; 9 nucleotides match TRBD2. The germline V gene has CDR1 SGHTA and CDR2 FQGNSA. The CDR3 covers 14 residues. Unmatched junction bases numbered 3, after V lost 1 base and J lost 5 bases. The CDR3, as DNA: TGTGCCAGCAGCTTAGGACCTAGCGGGAACGAGCAGTACTTC. Protein: CASSLGPSGNEQYF. The full variable domain, completed using reference TRBV7-2 and TRBJ2-7, is GAGVSQSPSNKVTEKGKDVELRCDPISGHTALYWYRQSLGQGLEFLIYFQGNSAPDKSGLPSDRFSAERTGGSVSTLTIQRTQQEDSAVYLCASSLGPSGNEQYFGPGTRLTVT.

This rearrangement joins TRBV15 to TRBJ2-3; tentatively, D is TRBD1 (5 bases). V was trimmed by 0 bases and J by 4 bases, leaving 11 bases between them. Germline V lookup: CDR1 LNHNV, CDR2 YYDKDF (reference sequence). The CDR3 length is 15 residues. In nucleotides, the CDR3 is TGTGCCACCAGCAGAGAATCCCCAGGGCCAGATACGCAGTATTTT. Translating it yields CATSRESPGPDTQYF. Supplemented by reference TRBV15 and TRBJ2-3, the full variable domain reads DAMVIQNPRYQVTQFGKPVTLSCSQTLNHNVMYWYQQKSSQAPKLLFHYYDKDFNNEADTPDNFQSRRPNTSFCFLDIRSPGLGDTAMYLCATSRESPGPDTQYFGPGTRLTVL.

The J gene is TRBJ2-1, the V gene TRBV25-1, with D unclear. This CDR3 contains 14 residues. Between the trimmed V and J ends, which lost 2 bases and 5 bases, there was a span of 10 bases. Germline V gene data show CDR1 as MGHDK and CDR2 as SYGVNS. The CDR3 loop reads CASSETLKDNEQFF. The CDR3 DNA sequence: TGTGCCAGCAGTGAAACCCTGAAGGACAATGAGCAGTTCTTC.